These 17 T cell receptor beta chains came from one sample sequenced in a study of CD8+CD57+ T cells in acquired aplastic anemia (dated by TCRdb to 2016 to 2019). Sequencing instrument: Illumina HiSeq 2000. Genomic DNA was used as template for profiling of TCR beta VDJ combinations and CDR3 sequences. TCRdb's own reprocessing of the public reads used fastp at Q25 and MiXCR and kept productive beta chains. Identical CDR3 proteins give one entry, which carries the most common genes and DNA. The sample table shows around 230,000 distinct CDR3 sequences, and 60% to 65% are seen once. The top ten hold approximately 30% of the sample. Sequenced sample: sorted CD4+, CD8+, or CD8+CD57+ T cells (not recorded which) from PBMCs. These receptors originate from a human donor in good health.

The chain is built from TRBV7-9 and TRBJ1-6; D is ambiguous. V was cut by 5 bases and J by 4 bases, with 12 bases left in between. From germline, CDR1 is SEHNR and CDR2 FQNEAQ (reference sequence). CDR3 length equals 15 residues. CDR3 in amino acids: CASSQVSGYNSPLHF. CDR3 coding DNA: TGTGCCAGCAGCCAGGTCTCTGGGTATAATTCACCCCTCCACTTT.

The rearrangement links TRBV25-1 to TRBJ1-1; D unresolved. Trimming stripped 11 bases from V and 6 bases from J, with 10 bases between. Germline V gene data show CDR1 as MGHDK and CDR2 as SYGVNS. The CDR3 has 10 amino acids. This CDR3 reads CALGGAEAFF. CDR3 bases: TGTGCCCTCGGTGGGGCTGAAGCTTTCTTT.

The rearrangement uses TRBV20-1 and TRBJ2-3, with D unresolved. Trimming removed 4 bases from V and 6 bases from J, with 5 bases in between. In germline, CDR1 is DFQATT, CDR2 SNEGSKA (reference sequence). The CDR3 runs to 10 residues. The CDR3 nucleotides read TGCAGTGCTAACTCGGATACGCAGTATTTT. Encoded protein: CSANSDTQYF.

The chain couples TRBV15 to TRBJ2-2; no clear D gene. V shed 0 bases and J shed 7 bases, with 12 bases lying between them. The CDR3 sequence is 15 residues long. Germline-derived CDR1 and CDR2 are LNHNV and YYDKDF (reference sequence). The CDR3 DNA is TGTGCCACCAGCAGAGATGGTCTAGGCCACGGGGAGCTGTTTTTT. Amino acid sequence: CATSRDGLGHGELFF.

In regard to this clonotype: An end of the junction differs from the germline gene, which may be a read error. The chain has TRBV5-5 and TRBJ2-2; no clear D gene. This CDR3 contains 14 residues. Per the germline V gene, CDR1 is SGHKS and CDR2 is YYEKEE (reference sequence). As DNA, the CDR3 is TGTGCCAGCAGTTTGGGCTCCGACACCGGGGAGCTGTTTTTT. Translated, it gives CASSLGSDTGELFF.

This clonotype has ten or more counts. V and J are TRBV5-5 and TRBJ2-7; 7 bases line up with TRBD2. Germline V CDR1 and CDR2: SGHKS, YYEKEE (reference sequence). J gave up 7 bases and V 0 bases, and 13 bases lay outside the gene matches. The CDR3 is 16 amino acids. The CDR3 DNA reads as TGTGCCAGCAGCTTGGTTCCTAGCGGTTTGGAGTATGAGCAGTACTTC. Residues: CASSLVPSGLEYEQYF.

A note on this clonotype: One end of the junction does not line up with germline, which may come from a read error. The chain combines TRBV15 with TRBJ2-7; D might be TRBD2 (6 bases). CDR3 length: 16 amino acids. Germline values: CDR1 LNHNV, CDR2 YYDKDF (reference sequence). The CDR3 loop is CATSSLEAGSTYEQYF. The DNA for the CDR3 is TGTGCTACCAGCAGCTTGGAGGCGGGGAGCACCTACGAGCAGTACTTC.

This clonotype was seen a single time. Sequence at one end of the junction differs from germline and may be a read error. This chain connects TRBV10-3 to TRBJ1-2, with TRBD1 identical over 7 bases. Germline CDR1 and CDR2: ENHRY and SYGVKD. This CDR3 spans 14 amino acids. CDR3 loop: CAISETGEGYGCTF. The CDR3 bases are TGTGCCATCAGTGAAACAGGGGAGGGGTATGGCTGCACCTTC.

Many counts were recorded for this clonotype. The chain links TRBV12-3 or TRBV12-4 to TRBJ1-1; D not resolved. CDR3 size: 15 residues. Trimming took off 2 bases at V and 1 base at J, with 11 bases between the two ends. The CDR3 reads CASSLLRGQNTEAFF. CDR3 DNA: TGTGCCAGCAGTTTATTGCGGGGTCAGAACACTGAAGCTTTCTTT.

This chain joins TRBV7-9 and TRBJ2-3; the D is unclear. Germline CDR1 is SEHNR and CDR2 is FQNEAQ (reference sequence). This CDR3 spans 12 amino acids. V dropped 3 bases and J dropped 8 bases, with 9 bases sitting between them. The CDR3 DNA is TGTGCCAGCAGCTTGGACCTTCGTACGCAGTATTTT. Protein: CASSLDLRTQYF. The variable domain in full, completed from reference TRBV7-9 and TRBJ2-3, reads DTGVSQNPRHKITKRGQNVTFRCDPISEHNRLYWYRQTLGQGPEFLTYFQNEAQLEKSRLLSDRFSAERPKGSFSTLEIQRTEQGDSAMYLCASSLDLRTQYFGPGTRLTVL.

Ten or more counts support this clonotype. This sequence joins TRBV11-2 and TRBJ1-1, with D uncertain. This CDR3 is built from 14 residues. The V gene lost 1 base and the J gene lost 2 bases, with 8 bases spanning the gap. Germline assignment: CDR1 SGHAT and CDR2 FQNNGV. The CDR3 region is CASSLVSDNTEAFF. CDR3 bases: TGTGCCAGCAGCTTAGTTTCAGATAACACTGAAGCTTTCTTT.

The chain joins TRBV2 to TRBJ2-5; 9 nucleotides agree with TRBD1. V shed 6 bases and J 4 bases; nucleotides not matched to a gene: 9. CDR1 SNHLY and CDR2 FYNNEI come from the germline V gene. This CDR3 is built from 15 residues. The CDR3 bases are TGTGCCAGCAGATACGGACAGGGGAACGGAGAGACCCAGTACTTC. It is translated as CASRYGQGNGETQYF.

The V and J genes are TRBV14 and TRBJ2-1; TRBD1 matches at 7 bases. Germline values: CDR1 SGHDN, CDR2 FVKESK. V trimming: 4 bases; J trimming: 6 bases; junction bases outside the gene matches: 6. The CDR3 is 14 amino acids. Written as DNA, the CDR3 is TGTGCCAGCAGCCGATGGACAGGTATCAATGAGCAGTTCTTC. The encoded protein is CASSRWTGINEQFF.

This clonotype appeared many times. The chain recombines TRBV2 with TRBJ2-7; TRBD2 agrees at 11 bases. Trimming took 3 bases from V and 5 from J; bases not matched to a gene: 6. The CDR3 length is 15 residues. Germline CDR1 is SNHLY and CDR2 is FYNNEI. The CDR3 loop reads CASSDTSGSPHEQYF. CDR3 nucleotides: TGTGCCAGCAGTGACACTAGCGGGAGTCCCCACGAGCAGTACTTC. Drawing the rest from reference TRBV2 and TRBJ2-7, the complete variable domain is EPEVTQTPSHQVTQMGQEVILRCVPISNHLYFYWYRQILGQKVEFLVSFYNNEISEKSEIFDDQFSVERPDGSNFTLKIRSTKLEDSAMYFCASSDTSGSPHEQYFGPGTRLTVT.

The V gene is TRBV7-8, the J gene TRBJ2-2; D tentatively reads TRBD1 or TRBD2 (5 bases each). Germline lookup yields CDR1 SGHVS and CDR2 FQNEAQ. The CDR3 runs to 15 residues. The V gene lost 4 bases and the J gene lost 6 bases, with 15 bases spanning the gap. The CDR3 loop reads CASSSDTRGPGELFF. CDR3 nucleotides: TGTGCCAGCAGCTCCGACACCCGGGGACCCGGGGAGCTGTTTTTT.

This clonotype was detected many times. The rearrangement uses TRBV9 and TRBJ1-1; unclear D gene. V was pared by 5 bases and J by 0 bases, with 8 bases between. The germline gives CDR1 SGDLS, CDR2 YYNGEE. The CDR3 loop spans 13 amino acids. The CDR3 protein is CASRGLMNTEAFF. CDR3 DNA sequence: TGTGCCAGCAGGGGGTTAATGAACACTGAAGCTTTCTTT.

Here the CDR3 reads CASSAETNSPLHF. The CDR3 DNA reads as TGTGCCAGCAGTGCGGAGACTAATTCACCCCTCCACTTT. The chain couples TRBV2 to TRBJ1-6; the D is unclear. Trimming stripped 4 bases from V and 6 bases from J, with 7 bases between. Germline V gene sequence: CDR1 SNHLY, CDR2 FYNNEI. The CDR3 covers 13 residues.